The 26 T cell receptor beta chains below were found in one sample sequenced in a study of T cells in tumors after PD-1 blockade. The table came from immunoSEQ multiplex PCR; TCRdb's copy has only in-frame clones and leaves some out. The sample comprises about 25,000 clones, 80% to 85% of which are singletons, and less than 15% rests with the top ten. The sample here was PBMCs, taken after anti-PD-1 treatment. All receptors derive from a human donor with basal cell carcinoma.

This rearrangement joins TRBV2 to TRBJ1-4; maybe TRBD1 (6 bases). Per germline, CDR1 SNHLY and CDR2 FYNNEI. This CDR3 spans 15 amino acids. With 4 bases removed from V and 13 bases from J, the gap between germline ends came to 22 bases. The DNA for the CDR3 is TGTGCCAGCAGTGTCCGGACCGGGACACCGAAAATACTGTTTTTT. Encoded protein: CASSVRTGTPKILFF.

V gene TRBV5-1 combines with J gene TRBJ2-3; the match to TRBD2 covers 12 bases. This CDR3 is 17 amino acids long. J was trimmed by 5 bases and V by 4 bases; bases with no gene match: 11. Germline CDR1 is SGHRS and CDR2 is YFSETQ. CDR3: CASSQAVGLAGLDTQYF. CDR3 nucleotide sequence: TGCGCCAGCAGCCAAGCAGTCGGACTAGCGGGGTTAGATACGCAGTATTTT.

The chain carries TRBV2 and TRBJ1-5, with 8 bases identical to TRBD1. CDR1 SNHLY and CDR2 FYNNEI come from the germline V gene. The CDR3 covers 15 residues. With V trimmed by 6 bases and J by 0 bases, 4 bases remained unmatched. In nucleotides, the CDR3 is TGTGCCAGCAGCGGACAGGGCCATAGCAATCAGCCCCAGCATTTT. Residues: CASSGQGHSNQPQHF.

V is TRBV19 and J is TRBJ2-3; 12 nucleotides match TRBD2. V gave up 6 bases and J gave up 2 bases; unmatched junction bases: 9. This CDR3 comprises 17 residues. CDR1 LNHDA and CDR2 SQIVND come from the germline V gene (reference sequence). In nucleotides, the CDR3 is TGTGCCAGTAGCAAAGGACTAGCGGGGACTTACACAGATACGCAGTATTTT. Its protein product is CASSKGLAGTYTDTQYF.

The genes are TRBV6-4 and TRBJ2-4; D remains ambiguous. The CDR3 is 16 amino acids. The V and J ends lost 6 bases and 0 bases respectively, with 15 bases between them. Germline assignment: CDR1 MRHNA and CDR2 SNTAGT. The CDR3 DNA sequence: TGTGCCAGCAGGTTGAAGGGATCAATAGCCAAAAACATTCAGTACTTC. Amino acid sequence: CASRLKGSIAKNIQYF.

The genes are TRBV9 and TRBJ2-4; possibly TRBD1 for D (5 bases). Trimming left V 1 base short and J 1 base short, with 15 bases between. The CDR3 is made up of 17 amino acids. Germline lookup yields CDR1 SGDLS and CDR2 YYNGEE. The CDR3 loop reads CASSVRAGIGAKNIQYF. The CDR3 region has the DNA TGTGCCAGCAGCGTACGAGCAGGGATAGGGGCCAAAAACATTCAGTACTTC.

Details on this clone: The identical CDR3 is also encoded by other nucleotide sequences in the sample. The chain couples TRBV5-1 to TRBJ2-2; 9 positions match TRBD2. J lost 4 bases, V lost 3 bases, and 13 bases had no gene match. CDR1 and CDR2 from the germline V gene are SGHRS and YFSETQ. There are 18 residues in the CDR3. The CDR3 nucleotides read TGCGCCAGCAGCTCGGGACTCGCGGGGGGGCCTTCCACCGGGGAGCTGTTTTTT. The encoded protein is CASSSGLAGGPSTGELFF.

The rearrangement joins TRBV19 to TRBJ1-5; D possibly corresponds to TRBD1 (6 bases). CDR1 is LNHDA and CDR2 is SQIVND in the germline V gene (reference sequence). This CDR3 spans 13 amino acids. Trimming left V 7 bases short and J 7 bases short, with 14 bases between. CDR3 bases: TGTGCCAGTAAGGGAGGGGGGGAACAGCCCCAGCATTTT. Amino acid sequence: CASKGGGEQPQHF.

This clone was observed a handful of times. The chain has TRBV18 and TRBJ2-6; no firm D call. V dropped 3 bases and J dropped 3 bases, with 21 bases sitting between them. The germline V gene has CDR1 KGHSH and CDR2 LQKENI. The CDR3 loop spans 19 amino acids. The CDR3 protein is CASSPPKFAVWNGANVLTF. The CDR3 DNA reads as TGTGCCAGCTCACCGCCGAAATTCGCCGTGTGGAATGGGGCCAACGTCCTGACTTTC. Full variable domain (outside the CDR3, taken from reference TRBV18 and TRBJ2-6): NAGVMQNPRHLVRRRGQEARLRCSPMKGHSHVYWYRQLPEEGLKFMVYLQKENIIDESGMPKERFSAEFPKEGPSILRIQQVVRGDSAAYFCASSPPKFAVWNGANVLTFGAGSRLTVL.

This rearrangement joins TRBV6-2 or TRBV6-3 to TRBJ2-5; 9 bases agree with TRBD2. V was clipped by 5 bases and J by 5 bases; unmatched bases: 9. The CDR3 loop spans 15 amino acids. The germline CDR1 and CDR2 sequences are MNHEY and SVGEGT. The CDR3 nucleotides read TGTGCCAGCAGTCCCGCGGGGGGGCAGAGGGAGACCCAGTACTTC. Its protein is CASSPAGGQRETQYF.

This sequence joins TRBV5-4 and TRBJ1-1; a possible D gene is TRBD1 (6 bases). CDR1 and CDR2 from the germline V gene are SGHNT and YYREEE (reference sequence). Trimming removed 4 bases at V and 4 bases at J, with 17 bases between. The CDR3 is 15 residues long. Written as DNA, the CDR3 is TGTGCCAGCAGCGGCGGAGGGGGTAGAGGCACTGAAGCTTTCTTT. Amino acids: CASSGGGGRGTEAFF.

The V and J genes are TRBV4-1 and TRBJ1-2, with 7 bases identical to TRBD1. The CDR3 extends over 16 amino acids. The junction had 10 bases not matched to a gene; V was cut back by 4 bases and J by 2 bases. CDR1 is MGHRA and CDR2 is YSYEKL in the germline V gene. For the CDR3, the DNA is TGCGCCAGCAGCCCGGTTCCGGGACAGACGAACTATGGCTACACCTTC. Translation gives CASSPVPGQTNYGYTF.

This clone is judged medium-sized. This rearrangement joins TRBV6-1 to TRBJ1-2, with 7 bases lining up with TRBD1. There are 15 residues in the CDR3. Per germline, CDR1 MNHNS and CDR2 SASEGT. V shed 3 bases, J shed 7 bases, and the junction held 11 bases outside the gene matches. The DNA of the CDR3 is TGTGCCAGCAGTGAGGCCTCGACAGGGATTTCTGGCTACACCTTC. This translates into CASSEASTGISGYTF.

The chain employs TRBV4-1 and TRBJ2-2; no clear D. Germline V gene sequence: CDR1 MGHRA, CDR2 YSYEKL. The V end lost 4 bases, the J end lost 6 bases, and 3 bases lay between the germline ends. This CDR3 has 11 amino acids. CDR3 DNA: TGCGCCAGCAGCCGTGCCGGGGAGCTGTTTTTT. Translation gives CASSRAGELFF.

This chain uses TRBV14 with TRBJ2-5; D might be TRBD1 (6 bases). Between the trimmed V and J ends, which lost 4 bases and 3 bases, there was a span of 15 bases. CDR3 length: 15 residues. Germline CDR1 reads SGHDN; CDR2 reads FVKESK. The chain's CDR3 is CASSLSRTVKETQYF. The CDR3 region has the DNA TGTGCCAGCAGCCTGAGTCGGACAGTTAAAGAGACCCAGTACTTC.

The rearrangement links TRBV12-3 or TRBV12-4 to TRBJ1-2; D is unclear. Trimming cost V 3 bases and J 4 bases, with 9 bases left between them. The CDR3 is 13 residues long. CDR3 in amino acids: CASSFAATYGYTF. The CDR3 DNA follows: TGTGCCAGCAGTTTTGCAGCCACCTATGGCTACACCTTC.

V and J are TRBV5-1 and TRBJ1-2; D is unresolved. Germline CDR1 and CDR2: SGHRS and YFSETQ. Between the trimmed V and J ends, which lost 4 bases and 2 bases, there was a span of 9 bases. The CDR3 is made up of 13 amino acids. CDR3: CASSQDDNYGYTF. Written as DNA, the CDR3 is TGCGCCAGCAGCCAGGACGACAACTATGGCTACACCTTC. The whole variable domain, filled in from reference TRBV5-1 and TRBJ1-2, reads KAGVTQTPRYLIKTRGQQVTLSCSPISGHRSVSWYQQTPGQGLQFLFEYFSETQRNKGNFPGRFSGRQFSNSRSEMNVSTLELGDSALYLCASSQDDNYGYTFGSGTRLTVV.

The chain has TRBV11-3 and TRBJ2-3; no clear D. CDR1 SGHNT and CDR2 YENEEA come from the germline V gene. With 1 base removed from V and 2 bases from J, the gap between germline ends came to 22 bases. The CDR3 consists of 19 residues. As DNA, the CDR3 is TGTGCCAGCAGCTTAGGCATCCCGTGGGGTGGAAGGCCCACAGATACGCAGTATTTT. This encodes CASSLGIPWGGRPTDTQYF.

V and J are TRBV19 and TRBJ1-5, with 7 bases lining up with TRBD1. The CDR3 is 17 amino acids. Germline values: CDR1 LNHDA, CDR2 SQIVND (reference sequence). The J segment lost 0 bases and the V segment lost 1 base, leaving 6 bases of the junction unmatched. CDR3 sequence reads: CASSIGRDRNSNQPQHF. The CDR3 coding sequence is TGTGCCAGTAGTATAGGGAGGGACAGAAATAGCAATCAGCCCCAGCATTTT.

This chain links TRBV5-6 with TRBJ1-1; TRBD1 matches at 7 bases. From germline, CDR1 is SGHDT and CDR2 YYEEEE. The CDR3 consists of 15 residues. Losses at the gene ends were 6 bases for V and 4 bases for J; bases not matched to a gene: 12. The CDR3 spells CASTPQGPGGTEAFF. CDR3 DNA: TGTGCCAGCACCCCACAGGGGCCGGGCGGCACTGAAGCTTTCTTT.

A single count supports this clone. The chain carries TRBV3-1 (or the pseudogene TRBV3-2) and TRBJ2-1; D is uncertain. The germline CDR1 and CDR2 sequences are LGHDT and YNNKEL (reference sequence). The length of the CDR3 is 16 residues. Trimming stripped 6 bases from V and 4 bases from J, with 19 bases between. The DNA for the CDR3 is TGTGCCAGCAGTCCAAAAACCATCAATAGGTACAATGAGCAGTTCTTC. This sequence encodes CASSPKTINRYNEQFF.

As DNA, the CDR3 is TGTGCCAGCAACGCGGAGGGGATATACAATGAGCAGTTCTTC. Translated, it gives CASNAEGIYNEQFF. The chain carries TRBV7-6 and TRBJ2-1; a possible D gene is TRBD2 (6 bases). V lost 7 bases, J lost 4 bases, and 14 bases lay in between. Germline V gives CDR1 SGHVS, CDR2 FNYEAQ. The CDR3 runs 14 residues.

This clone was observed a single time. The chain carries TRBV3-1 (or the pseudogene TRBV3-2) and TRBJ1-2, with 9 bases matching TRBD1. Germline loops: CDR1 LGHDT, CDR2 YNNKEL (reference sequence). The CDR3 covers 16 residues. V shed 1 base and J 4 bases; nucleotides not matched to a gene: 7. The CDR3 DNA is TGTGCCAGCAGCCAAGGTACAGGGGGCTCGAGCTATGGCTACACCTTC. Protein: CASSQGTGGSSYGYTF.

For the CDR3, the DNA is TGCGCCAGCAGCTGGGATAGCGGGGGGGCAGTACCCTACGAGCAGTACTTC. This encodes CASSWDSGGAVPYEQYF. The chain carries TRBV5-1 and TRBJ2-7, with 11 bases lining up with TRBD2. Germline values: CDR1 SGHRS, CDR2 YFSETQ. The V and J ends lost 3 bases and 2 bases, in that order; junction bases with no gene match: 10. This CDR3 contains 17 residues.

The gene calls are TRBV19 and TRBJ2-3, with D perhaps TRBD2 (6 bases). The CDR3 runs to 13 residues. V gave up 7 bases and J gave up 2 bases, with 10 bases separating them. CDR1 is LNHDA and CDR2 is SQIVND in the germline V gene (reference sequence). CDR3 sequence (DNA): TGTGCCAGTACCAGCGGGTACACAGATACGCAGTATTTT. It yields the protein CASTSGYTDTQYF.

The CDR3 is CASSRSQLSKQFF. CDR3 nucleotides: TGTGCCAGCAGTCGCTCACAGCTATCAAAGCAGTTCTTC. The chain joins TRBV6-5 to TRBJ2-1; D not resolved. The germline V gene encodes CDR1 MNHEY and CDR2 SVGAGI. This CDR3 is built from 13 residues. Deletions cut 5 bases from V and 11 bases from J, with 16 bases between.